This TCR beta chain was found in a study of blood T cell repertoires in COVID-19. Study at large: The United States, Italy and Spain were the sources of the acute and convalescent COVID-19 samples. PBMCs, B-cell-depleted T cells, or T cells provided the cDNA or gDNA that made up the material.

Libraries were prepared by immunoSEQ multiplex PCR; TCRdb keeps only in-frame clonotypes and omits some of them. The data hold some 120,000 clones, with approximately 84% observed a single time. The V and J ends lost 2 bases and 0 bases respectively, with 11 bases between them. This CDR3 comprises 16 residues. Germline values: CDR1 SGHAT, CDR2 FQNNGV. The sequencing input was peripheral blood. This sequence was found in a man aged 70 or older with active or convalescent COVID-19. V gene TRBV11-2 combines with J gene TRBJ2-1; D perhaps matches TRBD2 (6 bases). The CDR3 spells CASSLLATSSYNEQFF. As DNA, the CDR3 is TGTGCCAGCAGCTTACTAGCGACGAGCTCCTACAATGAGCAGTTCTTC.